A selection of T cell receptor beta chains follows, all from one sample in a study of blood T cell repertoires in COVID-19. The method was immunoSEQ multiplex PCR; TCRdb's version includes in-frame clones alone and lacks a portion of them. The sample contains 120,000 to 150,000 clones, over 75% of which appear only once. The sequenced sample consisted of peripheral blood. These receptors were taken from a man aged 60 to 75 with active or convalescent COVID-19. The CDR3 runs from the conserved cysteine through the conserved F or W. The order of the fields is D gene, J gene, V gene, clone size, CDR3 protein, CDR3 DNA. D genes are given only for firm matches. Some rows mark clone size as missing; the rest say once, few, many or name a class of expanded clone.

D: .
J: TRBJ2-2
V: TRBV20-1
size: .
CDR3: CSASSREAGELFF
DNA: TGCAGTGCTAGTTCCAGGGAAGCCGGGGAGCTGTTTTTT

D: .
J: TRBJ1-2
V: TRBV3-1/TRBV3-2
size: .
CDR3: CASSLRRANYGYTF
DNA: TGTGCCAGCAGCCTACGGCGGGCTAACTATGGCTACACCTTC

D: TRBD2
J: TRBJ2-7
V: TRBV9
size: .
CDR3: CASSADSGLARYEQYF
DNA: TGTGCCAGCAGCGCAGATTCAGGACTAGCGAGATACGAGCAGTACTTC

D: TRBD2
J: TRBJ2-7
V: TRBV24-1
size: .
CDR3: CATSDLQNMGLAGAASSYEQYF
DNA: TGTGCCACCAGTGATTTGCAAAACATGGGACTAGCGGGAGCGGCAAGCTCCTACGAGCAGTACTTC

D: TRBD2
J: TRBJ2-1
V: TRBV6-4
size: once
CDR3: CASSRLAGGPREQFF
DNA: TGTGCCAGCAGTCGACTAGCGGGGGGCCCTAGGGAGCAGTTCTTC

D: TRBD1
J: TRBJ2-5
V: TRBV5-1
size: .
CDR3: CASSTGTGGRKYF
DNA: TGCGCCAGCAGCACCGGGACAGGGGGGAGGAAGTACTTC

D: .
J: TRBJ2-3
V: TRBV4-3
size: .
CDR3: CASSPSREDTQYF
DNA: TGCGCCAGCAGCCCGTCGAGGGAAGATACGCAGTATTTT

D: TRBD1
J: TRBJ2-7
V: TRBV24-1
size: .
CDR3: CATSPTGGIYEQYF
DNA: TGTGCCACCAGTCCCACAGGGGGGATCTACGAGCAGTACTTC

D: .
J: TRBJ2-2
V: TRBV28
size: .
CDR3: CATTQGGIAGELFF
DNA: TGTGCCACAACCCAGGGCGGGATCGCCGGGGAGCTGTTTTTT

D: .
J: TRBJ1-6
V: TRBV9
size: .
CDR3: CASSPLQGTGSPLHF
DNA: TGTGCCAGCAGCCCTCTACAGGGTACGGGTTCACCCCTCCACTTT

D: TRBD2
J: TRBJ2-4
V: TRBV28
size: .
CDR3: CASSSSREGNIQYF
DNA: TGTGCCAGCAGTTCATCACGGGAGGGAAACATTCAGTACTTC

D: .
J: TRBJ1-2
V: TRBV12-3/TRBV12-4
size: .
CDR3: CASSSTPYGYTF
DNA: TGTGCCAGCAGTTCAACTCCGTATGGCTACACCTTC

D: TRBD1
J: TRBJ1-5
V: TRBV6-5
size: .
CDR3: CASSGSGTVNQPQHF
DNA: TGTGCCAGCAGCGGATCAGGGACAGTCAATCAGCCCCAGCATTTT

D: .
J: TRBJ2-5
V: TRBV19
size: once
CDR3: CASSTLSAGETQYF
DNA: TGTGCCAGTAGTACCCTTAGCGCGGGGGAGACCCAGTACTTC

D: .
J: TRBJ2-6
V: TRBV11-2
size: .
CDR3: CASREGGRGANVLTF
DNA: TGTGCCAGCAGAGAAGGGGGTCGAGGGGCCAACGTCCTGACTTTC

D: TRBD2
J: TRBJ2-3
V: TRBV5-1
size: .
CDR3: CASSHTLGLAARDTQYF
DNA: TGCGCCAGCAGCCACACCCTGGGACTAGCGGCTCGAGATACGCAGTATTTT

D: TRBD1
J: TRBJ1-1
V: TRBV4-1
size: .
CDR3: CASSQKPGQGLNTEAFF
DNA: TGCGCCAGCAGCCAAAAGCCCGGACAGGGGTTGAACACTGAAGCTTTCTTT

D: TRBD2
J: TRBJ2-1
V: TRBV11-2
size: .
CDR3: CASSRLAGPWSYNEQFF
DNA: TGTGCCAGCAGTCGACTAGCGGGGCCTTGGTCCTACAATGAGCAGTTCTTC

D: .
J: TRBJ1-2
V: TRBV4-2
size: few
CDR3: CASSQSTGNNYGYTF
DNA: TGTGCCAGCAGCCAATCTACGGGGAATAACTATGGCTACACCTTC

D: TRBD2
J: TRBJ2-7
V: TRBV7-8
size: .
CDR3: CASSKAGTIFTYEQYF
DNA: TGTGCCAGCAGCAAAGCCGGGACTATATTTACCTACGAGCAGTACTTC

D: .
J: TRBJ2-7
V: TRBV5-6
size: .
CDR3: CASSLPGIDSYEQYF
DNA: TGTGCCAGCAGCTTGCCCGGGATCGACTCCTACGAGCAGTACTTC

D: TRBD2
J: TRBJ2-3
V: TRBV7-3
size: .
CDR3: CASSSSLAGGPSDTQYF
DNA: TGTGCCAGCAGCTCCTCTCTAGCGGGAGGGCCATCAGATACGCAGTATTTT

D: TRBD1
J: TRBJ2-7
V: TRBV4-1
size: .
CDR3: CASSHLPTGRTYEQYF
DNA: TGCGCCAGCAGCCACCTCCCGACAGGGCGAACCTACGAGCAGTACTTC

D: TRBD2
J: TRBJ2-1
V: TRBV6-5
size: .
CDR3: CATARLAGANEQFF
DNA: TGTGCCACCGCTCGACTAGCGGGAGCTAATGAGCAGTTCTTC

D: TRBD2
J: TRBJ2-1
V: TRBV5-1
size: once
CDR3: CASSPGGPYNEQFF
DNA: TGCGCCAGCAGCCCGGGAGGGCCTTACAATGAGCAGTTCTTC

D: .
J: TRBJ2-7
V: TRBV12-3/TRBV12-4
size: .
CDR3: CASRLQGSYEQYF
DNA: TGTGCCAGCAGACTACAGGGCTCCTACGAGCAGTACTTC

D: .
J: TRBJ1-5
V: TRBV5-5
size: .
CDR3: CASSLRQMGANQPQHF
DNA: TGTGCCAGCAGCTTGAGACAGATGGGGGCAAATCAGCCCCAGCATTTT

D: TRBD1
J: TRBJ1-2
V: TRBV6-5
size: .
CDR3: CASRVPGAGGGGYTF
DNA: TGTGCCAGCAGGGTCCCAGGGGCAGGGGGCGGGGGCTACACCTTC

D: .
J: TRBJ2-7
V: TRBV7-9
size: .
CDR3: CASRQPGQLGGEQYF
DNA: TGTGCCAGCAGACAACCCGGACAGCTCGGGGGGGAGCAGTACTTC

D: TRBD2
J: TRBJ2-1
V: TRBV3-1/TRBV3-2
size: .
CDR3: CASKGGLAGPYNEQFF
DNA: TGTGCCAGCAAGGGGGGACTAGCGGGGCCCTACAATGAGCAGTTCTTC

D: .
J: TRBJ2-5
V: TRBV29-1
size: .
CDR3: CSVVPGHGGETQYF
DNA: TGCAGCGTCGTACCGGGACATGGGGGAGAGACCCAGTACTTC

D: TRBD1
J: TRBJ1-1
V: TRBV25-1
size: .
CDR3: CASSSRTGGLAEAFF
DNA: TGTGCCAGCAGTTCCCGGACAGGGGGACTGGCTGAAGCTTTCTTT

D: TRBD2
J: TRBJ2-7
V: TRBV7-9
size: .
CDR3: CASSLGLAGGYEQYF
DNA: TGTGCCAGCAGCCTCGGACTAGCGGGAGGCTACGAGCAGTACTTC

D: .
J: TRBJ2-7
V: TRBV9
size: .
CDR3: CASSVDGSSYEQYF
DNA: TGTGCCAGCAGCGTAGACGGGAGCTCCTACGAGCAGTACTTC

D: .
J: TRBJ1-2
V: TRBV7-2
size: .
CDR3: CASSLGGRADGYTF
DNA: TGTGCCAGCAGCTTAGGAGGGAGGGCGGATGGCTACACCTTC

D: .
J: TRBJ1-6
V: TRBV6-5
size: .
CDR3: CASSYGAGAYNSPLHF
DNA: TGTGCCAGCAGTTACGGGGCAGGGGCCTATAATTCACCCCTCCACTTT

D: .
J: TRBJ2-1
V: TRBV6-2/TRBV6-3
size: .
CDR3: CASSYKRQQFF
DNA: TGTGCCAGCAGTTACAAGCGGCAGCAGTTCTTC

D: TRBD2
J: TRBJ2-1
V: TRBV19
size: once
CDR3: CASSPASGRFSSEQFF
DNA: TGTGCCAGTAGTCCGGCTAGCGGGAGATTTTCTAGTGAGCAGTTCTTC

D: TRBD1
J: TRBJ1-2
V: TRBV4-1
size: .
CDR3: CASSQQTGSGYTF
DNA: TGCGCCAGCAGCCAACAGACAGGGAGCGGCTACACCTTC

D: .
J: TRBJ1-1
V: TRBV7-2
size: .
CDR3: CASSWPGGGTEAFF
DNA: TGTGCCAGCAGCTGGCCGGGGGGCGGCACTGAAGCTTTCTTT

D: TRBD2
J: TRBJ2-2
V: TRBV15
size: .
CDR3: CATSRGLEGHPGELFF
DNA: TGTGCCACCAGCAGGGGACTAGAGGGGCACCCCGGGGAGCTGTTTTTT

D: TRBD1
J: TRBJ2-1
V: TRBV5-1
size: .
CDR3: CASSSTGTGGDEQFF
DNA: TGCGCCAGCAGCTCCACCGGGACAGGGGGCGATGAGCAGTTCTTC

D: TRBD2
J: TRBJ2-1
V: TRBV28
size: .
CDR3: CASSLSTSGRANEQFF
DNA: TGTGCCAGCAGTTTATCCACTAGCGGGAGGGCCAATGAGCAGTTCTTC

D: TRBD2
J: TRBJ2-1
V: TRBV10-3
size: once
CDR3: CAIKERGSHNEQFF
DNA: TGTGCCATCAAGGAGCGGGGGTCTCACAATGAGCAGTTCTTC

D: .
J: TRBJ2-6
V: TRBV19
size: .
CDR3: CATRGGAGANVLTF
DNA: TGTGCCACGAGGGGGGGAGCCGGGGCCAACGTCCTGACTTTC